The present entry profiles one T cell receptor (beta chain) with its context. Its antigen remains unidentified. Germline values: CDR1 SGHTA, CDR2 FQGNSA. The CDR3 loop spans 18 amino acids. V was pared by 4 bases and J by 8 bases, with 13 bases of the junction left unmatched. This entry is derived from a study of T cell responses to AZD1222 COVID-19 vaccine. Findings and limits, study-wide: The breadth and depth of Spike-specific TCRs increased once two AZD1222 doses had been given. Mostly white British, mostly female donors; authors suggested clonal diversity may be underestimated. At study baseline, merely six AZD1222 recipients were seropositive. Regions left unmutated in variants are reportedly the target of nearly half of spike-specific TCRs.

Profiling relied on immunoSEQ multiplex PCR, and the TCRdb table lists in-frame clones only, not all of them. The sample shows roughly 150,000 clones, around 93% of them seen only once. The chain recombines TRBV7-2 with TRBJ2-1; TRBD2 agrees at 14 bases. This TCR was recovered from an adult in good health. This sample comprised peripheral blood, obtained on day 0 of AZD1222 vaccination. This CDR3 reads CASSSWPKGTSGSYEQFF. The CDR3, as DNA: TGTGCCAGCAGCTCTTGGCCCAAGGGGACTAGCGGGAGCTATGAGCAGTTCTTC.